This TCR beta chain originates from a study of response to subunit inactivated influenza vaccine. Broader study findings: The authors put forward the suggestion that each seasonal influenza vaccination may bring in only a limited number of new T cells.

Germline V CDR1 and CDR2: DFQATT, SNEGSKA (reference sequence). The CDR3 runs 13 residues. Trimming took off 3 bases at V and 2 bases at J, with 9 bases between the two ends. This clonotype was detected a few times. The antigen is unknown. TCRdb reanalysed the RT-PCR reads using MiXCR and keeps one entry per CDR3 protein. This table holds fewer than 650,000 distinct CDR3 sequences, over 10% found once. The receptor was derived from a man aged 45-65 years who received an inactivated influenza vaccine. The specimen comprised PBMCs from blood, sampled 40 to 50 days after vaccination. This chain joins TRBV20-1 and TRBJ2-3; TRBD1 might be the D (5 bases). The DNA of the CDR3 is TGCAGTGCTAGGGTAGGGGCCACAGATACGCAGTATTTT. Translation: CSARVGATDTQYF.